Described below is a single T cell receptor (beta chain) sequence and its context. The antigen is unknown. This record belongs to a study of T cells after yellow fever vaccination. Overall study context: Those fractions that held only low numbers of cells were prepared using the SMART-Seq v4 Ultra Low Input RNA kit.

UMIs were added to TCR cDNA along with a universal primer site when it was made by 5'RACE template switching. Using its own MiXCR run on the 5' RACE reads, TCRdb lists one record per CDR3 protein. This sample has 450,000 to 550,000 distinct CDR3 sequences, with 21% found just once. General observations from the study: Booster samples showed a return of most primary-vaccination clones (roughly 96% CD4, approximately 90% CD8). There was a small share of clonotypes that showed up in both the CD4 and CD8 compartments.

Germline V CDR1 and CDR2: SGHKS, YYEKEE (reference sequence). V was shortened by 3 bases and J by 0 bases, with 12 bases between the two germline ends. The CDR3 covers 15 residues. This chain uses TRBV5-5 with TRBJ1-1, with D perhaps matching TRBD1 (6 bases). This receptor was obtained from a man younger than 30 who received the YFV17D yellow fever vaccine. Sequences were derived from PBMCs, sampled approximately 22 days after the first yellow fever vaccination. CDR3 in amino acids: CASSWGGTLNTEAFF. The CDR3, as DNA: TGTGCCAGCAGCTGGGGAGGGACATTGAACACTGAAGCTTTCTTT.